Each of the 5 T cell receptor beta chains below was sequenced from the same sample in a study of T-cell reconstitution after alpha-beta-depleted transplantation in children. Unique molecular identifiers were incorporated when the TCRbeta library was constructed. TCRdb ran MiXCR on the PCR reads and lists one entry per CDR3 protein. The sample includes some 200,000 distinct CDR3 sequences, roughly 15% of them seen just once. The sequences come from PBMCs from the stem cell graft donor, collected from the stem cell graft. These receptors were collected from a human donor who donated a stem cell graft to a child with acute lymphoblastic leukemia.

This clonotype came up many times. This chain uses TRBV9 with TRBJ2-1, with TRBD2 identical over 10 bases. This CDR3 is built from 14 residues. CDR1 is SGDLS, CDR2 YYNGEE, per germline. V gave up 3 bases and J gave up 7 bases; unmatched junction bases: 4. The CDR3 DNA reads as TGTGCCAGCAGCGCCTTTAGCGGGAGGAATGAGCAGTTCTTC. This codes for CASSAFSGRNEQFF.

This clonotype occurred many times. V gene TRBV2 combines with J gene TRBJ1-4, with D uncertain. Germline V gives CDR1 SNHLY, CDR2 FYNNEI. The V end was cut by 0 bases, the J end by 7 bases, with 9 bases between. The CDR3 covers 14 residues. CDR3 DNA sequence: TGTGCCAGCAGTGAAGCGCTCGGCGGTGAAAAACTGTTTTTT. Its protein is CASSEALGGEKLFF.

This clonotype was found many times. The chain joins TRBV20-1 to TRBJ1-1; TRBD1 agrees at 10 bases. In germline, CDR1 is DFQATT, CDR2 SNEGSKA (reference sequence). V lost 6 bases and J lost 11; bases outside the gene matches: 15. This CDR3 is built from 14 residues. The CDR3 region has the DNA TGCAGTGCCTCTCATAGTCCGGGACAGGGGCAGGCTTTCTTT. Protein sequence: CSASHSPGQGQAFF.

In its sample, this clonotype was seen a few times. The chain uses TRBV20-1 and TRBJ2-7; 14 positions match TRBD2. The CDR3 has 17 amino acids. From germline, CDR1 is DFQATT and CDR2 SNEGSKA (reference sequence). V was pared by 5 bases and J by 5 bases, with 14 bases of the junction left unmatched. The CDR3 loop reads CSALDRGLAGVLHEQYF. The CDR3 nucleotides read TGCAGTGCTCTTGACAGGGGACTAGCGGGAGTTTTACACGAGCAGTACTTC.

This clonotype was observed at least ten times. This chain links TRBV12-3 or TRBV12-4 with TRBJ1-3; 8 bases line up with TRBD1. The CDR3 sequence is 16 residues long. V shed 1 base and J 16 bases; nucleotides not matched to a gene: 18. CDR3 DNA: TGTGCCAGCAGTTTAGGTGGACAGGGATGGGGCCCGCCAAGGTATTTT. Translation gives CASSLGGQGWGPPRYF.